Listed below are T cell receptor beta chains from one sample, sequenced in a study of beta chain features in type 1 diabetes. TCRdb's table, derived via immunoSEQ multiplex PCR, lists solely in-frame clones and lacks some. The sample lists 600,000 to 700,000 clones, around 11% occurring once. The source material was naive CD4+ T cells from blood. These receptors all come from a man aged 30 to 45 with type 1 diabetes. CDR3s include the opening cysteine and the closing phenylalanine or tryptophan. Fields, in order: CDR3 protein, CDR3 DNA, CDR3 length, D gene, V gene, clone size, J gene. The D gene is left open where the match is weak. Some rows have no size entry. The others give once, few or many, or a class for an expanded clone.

cdr3_aa: CASSGGGQYNSPLHF
cdr3_nt: TGTGCCAGCAGTGGAGGGGGGCAGTATAATTCACCCCTCCACTTT
cdr3_length: 15
d_call: .
v_call: TRBV28
clone_size: few
j_call: TRBJ1-6

cdr3_aa: CATSLPVSGANVLTF
cdr3_nt: TGTGCCACCAGCTTACCGGTCTCTGGGGCCAACGTCCTGACTTTC
cdr3_length: 15
d_call: .
v_call: TRBV15
clone_size: .
j_call: TRBJ2-6

cdr3_aa: CASSLQGTNYGYTF
cdr3_nt: TGTGCCAGCAGCCTACAAGGGACTAACTATGGCTACACCTTC
cdr3_length: 14
d_call: .
v_call: TRBV7-9
clone_size: .
j_call: TRBJ1-2

cdr3_aa: CASSPRGGATDTQYF
cdr3_nt: TGTGCCAGCAGTCCTCGCGGAGGGGCCACAGATACGCAGTATTTT
cdr3_length: 15
d_call: .
v_call: TRBV6-5
clone_size: few
j_call: TRBJ2-3

cdr3_aa: CASSPSRGQPQHF
cdr3_nt: TGTGCCAGCAGTCCTTCCCGAGGACAGCCCCAGCATTTT
cdr3_length: 13
d_call: .
v_call: TRBV25-1
clone_size: .
j_call: TRBJ1-5

cdr3_aa: CASTGGPGSGEKLFF
cdr3_nt: TGTGCCAGCACCGGAGGTCCAGGGTCGGGGGAAAAACTGTTTTTT
cdr3_length: 15
d_call: .
v_call: TRBV7-9
clone_size: .
j_call: TRBJ1-4

cdr3_aa: CASTPYPTSGGTTYNEQFF
cdr3_nt: TGTGCCAGCACCCCCTATCCCACTAGCGGGGGAACCACCTACAATGAGCAGTTCTTC
cdr3_length: 19
d_call: TRBD2
v_call: TRBV7-2
clone_size: few
j_call: TRBJ2-1

cdr3_aa: CASSLVRLGRGTFNEQFF
cdr3_nt: TGTGCCAGCAGCTTAGTGCGGCTGGGTCGAGGGACCTTCAATGAGCAGTTCTTC
cdr3_length: 18
d_call: .
v_call: TRBV7-9
clone_size: few
j_call: TRBJ2-1

cdr3_aa: CASMRGPGNQPQHF
cdr3_nt: TGTGCCAGCATGAGAGGGCCCGGCAATCAGCCCCAGCATTTT
cdr3_length: 14
d_call: .
v_call: TRBV2
clone_size: few
j_call: TRBJ1-5

cdr3_aa: CASSQDRGADTQYF
cdr3_nt: TGTGCCAGCAGCCAAGACAGGGGGGCAGATACGCAGTATTTT
cdr3_length: 14
d_call: TRBD1
v_call: TRBV7-2
clone_size: .
j_call: TRBJ2-3

cdr3_aa: CASNPYGGLNTEAFF
cdr3_nt: TGTGCCAGCAACCCTTATGGGGGTTTGAACACTGAAGCTTTCTTT
cdr3_length: 15
d_call: .
v_call: TRBV28
clone_size: few
j_call: TRBJ1-1

cdr3_aa: CASSPGGLKETQYF
cdr3_nt: TGCGCCAGCAGTCCCGGGGGGCTTAAAGAGACCCAGTACTTC
cdr3_length: 14
d_call: .
v_call: TRBV5-1
clone_size: few
j_call: TRBJ2-5

cdr3_aa: CASSSGAVQYF
cdr3_nt: TGTGCCAGCAGCTCAGGCGCAGTGCAGTACTTC
cdr3_length: 11
d_call: .
v_call: TRBV9
clone_size: once
j_call: TRBJ2-7

cdr3_aa: CASSLSGGRNTQYF
cdr3_nt: TGTGCCAGCAGCTTGTCGGGGGGGCGGAATACGCAGTATTTT
cdr3_length: 14
d_call: TRBD2
v_call: TRBV9
clone_size: few
j_call: TRBJ2-3

cdr3_aa: CASSGTGIETQYF
cdr3_nt: TGTGCCAGTAGCGGGACAGGGATAGAGACCCAGTACTTC
cdr3_length: 13
d_call: TRBD1
v_call: TRBV19
clone_size: few
j_call: TRBJ2-5

cdr3_aa: CASSSRQSDPKINSPLHF
cdr3_nt: TGTGCCAGCAGCTCGAGGCAATCGGACCCTAAAATTAATTCACCCCTCCACTTT
cdr3_length: 18
d_call: .
v_call: TRBV7-9
clone_size: .
j_call: TRBJ1-6

cdr3_aa: CAVTPGSGYTF
cdr3_nt: TGTGCTGTGACCCCGGGGAGTGGCTACACCTTC
cdr3_length: 11
d_call: .
v_call: TRBV30
clone_size: .
j_call: TRBJ1-2

cdr3_aa: CASLGSYEQYF
cdr3_nt: TGTGCCAGCCTCGGCTCCTACGAGCAGTACTTC
cdr3_length: 11
d_call: .
v_call: TRBV28
clone_size: .
j_call: TRBJ2-7

cdr3_aa: CASSLDAGNTIYF
cdr3_nt: TGTGCCAGCAGCTTAGATGCTGGAAACACCATATATTTT
cdr3_length: 13
d_call: .
v_call: TRBV7-7
clone_size: .
j_call: TRBJ1-3

cdr3_aa: CASSPTGEQYF
cdr3_nt: TGTGCCAGCAGCCCGACAGGGGAGCAGTACTTC
cdr3_length: 11
d_call: TRBD1
v_call: TRBV6-6
clone_size: .
j_call: TRBJ2-7

cdr3_aa: CAISESSSNQPQHF
cdr3_nt: TGTGCCATCAGTGAGTCGAGCAGCAATCAGCCCCAGCATTTT
cdr3_length: 14
d_call: .
v_call: TRBV10-3
clone_size: .
j_call: TRBJ1-5

cdr3_aa: CASSEAYGGRLDYGYTF
cdr3_nt: TGTGCCAGCAGTGAAGCCTATGGGGGCAGATTGGACTATGGCTACACCTTC
cdr3_length: 17
d_call: .
v_call: TRBV6-1
clone_size: .
j_call: TRBJ1-2

cdr3_aa: CASGTGGSSYNSPLHF
cdr3_nt: TGTGCCAGCGGGACAGGGGGAAGCTCCTATAATTCACCCCTCCACTTT
cdr3_length: 16
d_call: TRBD1
v_call: TRBV7-2
clone_size: few
j_call: TRBJ1-6

cdr3_aa: CASSGGTGDNEQYF
cdr3_nt: TGTGCCAGCAGCGGAGGGACAGGGGACAACGAGCAGTACTTC
cdr3_length: 14
d_call: TRBD1
v_call: TRBV9
clone_size: .
j_call: TRBJ2-7

cdr3_aa: CASTAKAGTQYF
cdr3_nt: TGTGCCAGCACTGCAAAGGCTGGGACGCAGTATTTT
cdr3_length: 12
d_call: .
v_call: TRBV11-2
clone_size: .
j_call: TRBJ2-3

cdr3_aa: CASREGTLYGYTF
cdr3_nt: TGTGCCAGCAGAGAGGGGACCCTCTATGGCTACACCTTC
cdr3_length: 13
d_call: .
v_call: TRBV6-5
clone_size: few
j_call: TRBJ1-2

cdr3_aa: CASSLGGTEQYF
cdr3_nt: TGTGCCAGCAGTTTAGGGGGTACCGAGCAGTACTTC
cdr3_length: 12
d_call: .
v_call: TRBV28
clone_size: .
j_call: TRBJ2-7

cdr3_aa: CASSHGGRGVGDTQYF
cdr3_nt: TGTGCCAGCAGCCACGGAGGGCGGGGGGTCGGAGATACGCAGTATTTT
cdr3_length: 16
d_call: TRBD2
v_call: TRBV7-2
clone_size: few
j_call: TRBJ2-3